This T cell receptor beta chain is from a study of vaccination effects on CD4 cells after COVID-19. At the level of the study: Two convalescent patients were sampled 16 days and one week before vaccination.

Having been cultured for roughly 9 days, the cells underwent CD4+ T cell isolation. A half-medium replacement with IL-2 medium was carried out on days 3 and 7. The CDR3 contains 13 residues. Germline V gene data show CDR1 as SGHRS and CDR2 as YFSETQ. The germline V and J ends were trimmed by 4 bases and 6 bases, with 10 bases remaining between them. The protocol was immunoSEQ multiplex PCR, while the TCRdb copy is restricted to in-frame clones and leaves out a portion. This sample yields approximately 47,000 clones, of which about 76% are seen a single time; roughly 12% belongs to the top ten. This clone appeared once. Antigen: not known.

The input for sequencing was CD4+ T cells from PBMCs cultured without peptide, taken before COVID-19 vaccination. The clonotype was recovered from a human donor who had a prior SARS-CoV-2 infection. The chain employs TRBV5-1 and TRBJ2-2, with D possibly TRBD1 on 5 matching bases. The CDR3 nucleotides read TGCGCCAGCAGCGGGCTAGGGGCCGGGGAGCTGTTTTTT. It encodes CASSGLGAGELFF.